This is a list of T cell receptor beta chains from one sample in a study of technical replicates of blood from several donors. Only in-frame clones appear in the TCRdb table, and some are missing; sequencing was by immunoSEQ multiplex PCR. The repertoire holds more than 60,000 clones, around 87% seen once, with about 5% in the top ten. The sequenced material came from PBMCs. These TCRs come from a human donor in good health. Some clones in this sample may be carry-over from other donors' samples. Each CDR3 is given with its conserved first and last residue. The order of the fields is D gene, V gene, clone size, J gene, CDR3 DNA, CDR3 protein. A D gene is named only where the DNA matches it firmly. Some rows have no size entry. The others give once, few or many, or a class for an expanded clone.

>TRBD1|TRBV27|NA|TRBJ2-7
TGTGCCAGCAGTTGGACAGGGGCATACGAGCAGTACTTC
CASSWTGAYEQYF
>TRBD2|TRBV4-3|NA|TRBJ2-2
TGCGCCAGCAGCCAAGAAGCGGGGGGCGATACCGGGGAGCTGTTTTTT
CASSQEAGGDTGELFF
>NA|TRBV5-1|NA|TRBJ2-1
TGCGCCAGCAGCTTTAGCGGTAATGAGCAGTTCTTC
CASSFSGNEQFF
>TRBD2|TRBV7-3|NA|TRBJ2-1
TGTGCCAGCAGCTTAATCGGCGGGGGGGCTTCCAATGAGCAGTTCTTC
CASSLIGGGASNEQFF
>NA|TRBV7-8|NA|TRBJ1-5
TGTGCCAGCAGAAGGGGGAGCAATCAGCCCCAGCATTTT
CASRRGSNQPQHF
>TRBD2|TRBV2|NA|TRBJ2-7
TGTGCCAGCAGTGAACTAGCGGGAGTAACCTACGAGCAGTACTTC
CASSELAGVTYEQYF
>TRBD1|TRBV4-1|few|TRBJ1-5
TGCGCCAGCAGCCAAACGACAGGGTCCGGCAATCAGCCCCAGCATTTT
CASSQTTGSGNQPQHF
>NA|TRBV5-1|NA|TRBJ2-1
TGCGCCAGCAGCCCTATTTCCCGCGAGCAGTTCTTC
CASSPISREQFF
>TRBD2|TRBV4-2|NA|TRBJ2-3
TGTGCCAGCAGCCAAGGGGCGGGAGAGGGGTCAGATACGCAGTATTTT
CASSQGAGEGSDTQYF
>TRBD1|TRBV7-3|NA|TRBJ1-1
TGTGCCAGCACCCCAGGGGGCGCGGGAAACACTGAAGCTTTCTTT
CASTPGGAGNTEAFF
>TRBD2|TRBV5-6|NA|TRBJ2-5
TGTGCCAGCAGCGGACTAGCGGGAGGGCCGCGGGAGACCCAGTACTTC
CASSGLAGGPRETQYF
>NA|TRBV10-1|NA|TRBJ1-1
TGCGCCAGCAGCCCGAGCGCCAGAAACACTGAAGCTTTCTTT
CASSPSARNTEAFF
>TRBD2|TRBV4-3|NA|TRBJ2-3
TGCGCCAGCAGCCAACAACTAGCGGGGGTAAGAGATACGCAGTATTTT
CASSQQLAGVRDTQYF
>TRBD2|TRBV30|NA|TRBJ2-2
TGTGCCTGGAATCTAGCGGTGAACACCGGGGAGCTGTTTTTT
CAWNLAVNTGELFF
>NA|TRBV7-2|NA|TRBJ1-3
TGTGCCAGCAGCTTCTTTCCGGGGGTCTCTGGAAACACCATATATTTT
CASSFFPGVSGNTIYF
>NA|TRBV7-9|many|TRBJ2-2
TGTGCCAGCATGCCGGGGGAACTATCAACCGGGGAGCTGTTTTTT
CASMPGELSTGELFF
>NA|TRBV6-6|NA|TRBJ2-2
TGTGCCAGCAGTTATAGGGAGTCCCCCGGGGAGCTGTTTTTT
CASSYRESPGELFF
>NA|TRBV4-2|NA|TRBJ1-2
TGTGCCAGCAGCCAAGAGGAGGGAACCGTAGGCTACACCTTC
CASSQEEGTVGYTF
>NA|TRBV19|NA|TRBJ1-1
TGTGCCAGTACTGAAGGACAGACGAACACTGAAGCTTTCTTT
CASTEGQTNTEAFF
>NA|TRBV6-6|NA|TRBJ2-7
TGTGCCAGCAGTTACCCGGACAGGGAGGGCTACGAGCAGTACTTC
CASSYPDREGYEQYF
>NA|TRBV27|NA|TRBJ1-2
TGTGCCAGCAGTTTACAGGGGTGGAACAACTATGGCTACACCTTC
CASSLQGWNNYGYTF
>NA|TRBV19|NA|TRBJ1-5
TGTGCCAGTAGTTTACAGGGCGGGCAGCCCCAGCATTTT
CASSLQGGQPQHF
>NA|TRBV6-6|NA|TRBJ1-1
TGTGCCGAGGCGTCCCAGATTAACACTGAAGCTTTCTTT
CAEASQINTEAFF
>NA|TRBV9|NA|TRBJ2-7
TGTGCCAGCAGCGGCGGGCCCCCCTACGAGCAGTACTTC
CASSGGPPYEQYF
>TRBD2|TRBV5-1|NA|TRBJ2-1
TGCGCCAGCAGCTCTGGGACTAGCGTGTACAATGAGCAGTTCTTC
CASSSGTSVYNEQFF
>TRBD1|TRBV4-2|few|TRBJ2-2
TGTGCCAGCAGCCAACGCGGACAGGAAACCGGGGAGCTGTTTTTT
CASSQRGQETGELFF
>NA|TRBV7-2|NA|TRBJ2-1
TGTGCCAGCAGCTTAGGTTGGCTAGCGAGACACAATGAGCAGTTCTTC
CASSLGWLARHNEQFF
>NA|TRBV7-9|NA|TRBJ2-7
TGTGCCAGCAGCTTCGGAGACGTTTTAACCTACGAGCAGTACTTC
CASSFGDVLTYEQYF
>TRBD2|TRBV4-3|few|TRBJ2-3
TGCGCCAGCAGCACAGCGGGGAAGCTAGATACGCAGTATTTT
CASSTAGKLDTQYF
>NA|TRBV4-1|NA|TRBJ2-7
TGCGCCAGCAGCCCGGGAGCCCTCGAGCAGTACTTC
CASSPGALEQYF
>NA|TRBV5-1|NA|TRBJ2-1
TGCGCCAGCAGCTTGTCGGGAGACCTCTACAATGAGCAGTTCTTC
CASSLSGDLYNEQFF
>TRBD1|TRBV5-1|NA|TRBJ1-2
TGCGCCAGCAGCTTGGGACAGGGAATCTCCCTTAACTATGGCTACACCTTC
CASSLGQGISLNYGYTF
>NA|TRBV9|NA|TRBJ2-3
TGTGCCAGCAGCCCCAGGGCAGGGATTGGGTCGGATACGCAGTATTTT
CASSPRAGIGSDTQYF
>NA|TRBV7-9|NA|TRBJ2-1
TGTGCCAGCAGCTTAACCGGGGGAAATGAGCAGTTCTTC
CASSLTGGNEQFF
>NA|TRBV20-1|NA|TRBJ2-3
TGCAGTGCTAGTTTGCGGGGTACGCAGTATTTT
CSASLRGTQYF
>NA|TRBV5-1|NA|TRBJ1-2
TGCGCCAGCAGCCCCGCAGGGCGCAGTGATGGCTACACCTTC
CASSPAGRSDGYTF
>TRBD1|TRBV6-5|NA|TRBJ2-7
TGTGCCAGCAGTTACACCGCGGGGACAGGGGGCGAGCAGTACTTC
CASSYTAGTGGEQYF
>NA|TRBV5-6|NA|TRBJ1-6
TGTGCCAGCAGCTATCAGGACACAGGATCACCCCTCCACTTT
CASSYQDTGSPLHF
>NA|TRBV6-1|NA|TRBJ1-3
TGTGCCAGCACCCAGGGTTCCTCTGGAAACACCATATATTTT
CASTQGSSGNTIYF
>TRBD2|TRBV5-1|once|TRBJ2-7
TGCGCCAGCAGCCTCACGGGGGGGAGCTCCTACGAGCAGTACTTC
CASSLTGGSSYEQYF
>NA|TRBV5-6|NA|TRBJ2-7
TGTGCCAGCAGCTTGGTTTTGGGGCCTCCCCACCTCGAGCAGTACTTC
CASSLVLGPPHLEQYF
>TRBD1|TRBV2|NA|TRBJ2-7
TGTGCCAGCAGTGAAACTGGGACAGCCGCCTACGAGCAGTACTTC
CASSETGTAAYEQYF
>NA|TRBV7-9|NA|TRBJ2-5
TGTGCCAGCAGCTCACAAGAGACCCAGTACTTC
CASSSQETQYF
>NA|TRBV30|NA|TRBJ2-5
TGTGCCTGGAGTGTACAACTATCCCAGTACTTC
CAWSVQLSQYF
>TRBD1|TRBV5-5|NA|TRBJ1-6
TGTGCCAGCAGGGACAGGGGATCTTCACCCCTCCACTTT
CASRDRGSSPLHF
>TRBD1|TRBV7-2|NA|TRBJ1-1
TGTGCCAGCAGCTTCCAGGGGGCAACGAACACTGAAGCTTTCTTT
CASSFQGATNTEAFF
>NA|TRBV9|few|TRBJ1-4
TGTGCCAGCAGCGTAGTCGAGAATGAAAAACTGTTTTTT
CASSVVENEKLFF
>TRBD2|TRBV2|NA|TRBJ2-3
TGTGCCAGCAGTGAAAGCGGGGGGGCCAGGGATACGCAGTATTTT
CASSESGGARDTQYF
>NA|TRBV5-3|once|TRBJ1-6
TGTGCCAGAAGCTTGGCCGGTGGGGAGGGACGGCGCGGTTCACCCCTCCACTTT
CARSLAGGEGRRGSPLHF
>NA|TRBV6-1|NA|TRBJ2-7
TGTGCCAGCAGTGAAGCTAGTAGCCGATACGAGCAGTACTTC
CASSEASSRYEQYF
>TRBD2|TRBV7-8|NA|TRBJ2-1
TGTGCCAGCAGCTTTATAGCGGGGAGTAACAATGAGCAGTTCTTC
CASSFIAGSNNEQFF
>NA|TRBV27|NA|TRBJ2-3
TGTGCCAGCAGTCCCCAATGGGGAGAGAGCACAGATACGCAGTATTTT
CASSPQWGESTDTQYF
>TRBD1|TRBV7-6|once|TRBJ2-7
TGTGCCAGCAGCCCAGGGCCGGGACAGGAAACCTACGAGCAGTACTTC
CASSPGPGQETYEQYF
>NA|TRBV19|NA|TRBJ1-5
TGTGCCAGTAGTATCCGGGAAGATAAGCCCCAGCATTTT
CASSIREDKPQHF
>NA|TRBV29-1|NA|TRBJ2-7
TGCAGCGTTGAAGATGGGGCAGGGGACTACGAGCAGTACTTC
CSVEDGAGDYEQYF
>TRBD2|TRBV4-2|NA|TRBJ2-5
TGTGCCAGCAGCCAAGAGGGACTAGAACAAGAGACCCAGTACTTC
CASSQEGLEQETQYF
>TRBD2|TRBV4-3|NA|TRBJ2-5
TGCGCCAGCAGCCAAGATCTGGGACTAGACGCCCGGGGGGCCCAGTACTTC
CASSQDLGLDARGAQYF
>TRBD1|TRBV27|NA|TRBJ1-2
TGTGCCAGCAGTTTCCTCCCTGACAGGGGGCTAGACTATGGCTACACCTTC
CASSFLPDRGLDYGYTF
>TRBD1|TRBV5-1|once|TRBJ2-7
TGCGCCAGCAGCTTGGGAGGGGGCCCCCACGAGCAGTACTTC
CASSLGGGPHEQYF